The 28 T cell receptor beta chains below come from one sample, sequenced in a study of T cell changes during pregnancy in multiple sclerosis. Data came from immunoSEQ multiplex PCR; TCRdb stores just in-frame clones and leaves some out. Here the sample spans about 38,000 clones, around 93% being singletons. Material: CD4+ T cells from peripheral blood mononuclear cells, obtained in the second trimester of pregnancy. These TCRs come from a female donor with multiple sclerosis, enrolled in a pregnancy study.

The CDR3 sequence is CASSGIFGTGELFF. Written as DNA, the CDR3 is TGTGCCAGCAGCGGGATATTTGGGACCGGGGAGCTGTTTTTT. The chain joins TRBV2 to TRBJ2-2; possible D gene TRBD2, 5 bases. CDR1 and CDR2 from the germline V gene are SNHLY and FYNNEI. The V gene lost 6 bases and the J gene lost 5 bases, with 13 bases spanning the gap. The CDR3 is 14 amino acids.

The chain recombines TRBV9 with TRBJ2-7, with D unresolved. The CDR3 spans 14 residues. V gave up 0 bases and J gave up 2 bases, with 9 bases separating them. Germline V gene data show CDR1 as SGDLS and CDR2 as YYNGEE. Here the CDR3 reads CASSVGTVAYEQYF. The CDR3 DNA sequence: TGTGCCAGCAGCGTAGGAACGGTTGCCTACGAGCAGTACTTC.

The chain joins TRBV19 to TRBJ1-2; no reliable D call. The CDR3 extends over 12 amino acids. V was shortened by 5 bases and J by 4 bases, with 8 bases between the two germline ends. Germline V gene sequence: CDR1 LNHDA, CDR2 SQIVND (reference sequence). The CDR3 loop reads CASSVQSYGYTF. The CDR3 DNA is TGTGCCAGTAGTGTACAGAGCTATGGCTACACCTTC.

The CDR3 nucleotides read TGTGCCAGTAGTATAAGGGACAGGCGAACCGGGGAGCTGTTTTTT. Amino acids: CASSIRDRRTGELFF. The chain couples TRBV19 to TRBJ2-2; 8 nucleotides line up with TRBD1. Germline trimming cut 2 bases from V and 5 bases from J; bases unmatched to any gene: 4. Germline V gene data show CDR1 as LNHDA and CDR2 as SQIVND (reference sequence). This CDR3 has 15 amino acids.

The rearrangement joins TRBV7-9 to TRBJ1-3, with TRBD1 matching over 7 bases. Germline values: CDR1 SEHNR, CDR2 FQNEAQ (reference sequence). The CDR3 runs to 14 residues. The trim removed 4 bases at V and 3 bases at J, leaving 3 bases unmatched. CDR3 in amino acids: CASSSTGVGNTIYF. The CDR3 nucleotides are TGTGCCAGCAGCTCAACAGGGGTTGGAAACACCATATATTTT.

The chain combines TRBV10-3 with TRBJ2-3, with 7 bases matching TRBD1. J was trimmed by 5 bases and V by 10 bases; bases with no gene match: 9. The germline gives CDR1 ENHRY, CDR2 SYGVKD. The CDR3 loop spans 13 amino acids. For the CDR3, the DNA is TGTGCCACCGGGACAGCTAGAGAAGATACGCAGTATTTT. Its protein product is CATGTAREDTQYF.

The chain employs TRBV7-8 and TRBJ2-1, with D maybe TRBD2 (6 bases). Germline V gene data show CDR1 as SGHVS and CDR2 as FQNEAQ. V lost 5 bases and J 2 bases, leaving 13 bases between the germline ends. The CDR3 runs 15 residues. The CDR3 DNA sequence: TGTGCCAGCAGCCAGGACGGGGGTGCCTACAATGAGCAGTTCTTC. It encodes CASSQDGGAYNEQFF.

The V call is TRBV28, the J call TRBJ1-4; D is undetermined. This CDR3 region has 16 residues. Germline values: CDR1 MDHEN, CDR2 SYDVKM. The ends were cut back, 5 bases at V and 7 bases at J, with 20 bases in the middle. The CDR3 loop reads CASSPLALTGGEKLFF. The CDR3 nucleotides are TGTGCCAGCAGTCCCCTAGCACTTACGGGAGGTGAAAAACTGTTTTTT.

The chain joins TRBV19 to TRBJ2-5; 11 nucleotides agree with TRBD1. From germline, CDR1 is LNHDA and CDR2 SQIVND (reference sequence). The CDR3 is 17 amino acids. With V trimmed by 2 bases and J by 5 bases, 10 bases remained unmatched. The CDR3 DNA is TGTGCCAGTAGTATACCCCTGCGGGACAGGGGGTCGGAGACCCAGTACTTC. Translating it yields CASSIPLRDRGSETQYF.

The CDR3 sequence is CASSLGIPGLAGHEQFF. In DNA form, the CDR3 reads TGTGCCAGCAGCTTAGGGATCCCGGGACTAGCCGGACATGAGCAGTTCTTC. This chain uses TRBV7-2 with TRBJ2-1; the match to TRBD2 covers 9 bases. After removal of 1 base from V and 8 bases from J, the junction contained 12 bases not matched to a gene. The CDR3 runs 17 residues. The germline V gene encodes CDR1 SGHTA and CDR2 FQGNSA.

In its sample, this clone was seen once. Here the CDR3 DNA reads TGTCTGAGCGGGGGGTATCCCCCGGGTACGCAGTATTTT. It encodes CLSGGYPPGTQYF. This chain connects TRBV5-8 to TRBJ2-3; TRBD2 matches 9 bases. The CDR3 runs 13 residues. Germline lookup yields CDR1 SGHTS and CDR2 YDEGEE.

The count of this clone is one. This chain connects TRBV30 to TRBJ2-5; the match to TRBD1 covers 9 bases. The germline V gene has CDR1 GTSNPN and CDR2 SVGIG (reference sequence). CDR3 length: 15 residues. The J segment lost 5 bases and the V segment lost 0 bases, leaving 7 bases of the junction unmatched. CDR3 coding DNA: TGTGCCTGGAGTGTGGGACAGGGACGTTCGGAGACCCAGTACTTC. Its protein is CAWSVGQGRSETQYF.

The CDR3 sequence is CASSLRQGEGYTF. The CDR3 DNA follows: TGTGCCAGCAGCTTAAGACAGGGTGAAGGCTACACCTTC. The chain combines TRBV7-3 with TRBJ1-2; TRBD1 aligns across 7 bases. This CDR3 is built from 13 residues. Trimming took 1 base from V and 8 from J; bases not matched to a gene: 4. Germline values: CDR1 SGHTA, CDR2 FQGTGA. Together with reference TRBV7-3 and TRBJ1-2, the CDR3 gives the full variable domain: GAGVSQTPSNKVTEKGKYVELRCDPISGHTALYWYRQSLGQGPEFLIYFQGTGAADDSGLPNDRFFAVRPEGSVSTLKIQRTERGDSAVYLCASSLRQGEGYTFGSGTRLTVV.

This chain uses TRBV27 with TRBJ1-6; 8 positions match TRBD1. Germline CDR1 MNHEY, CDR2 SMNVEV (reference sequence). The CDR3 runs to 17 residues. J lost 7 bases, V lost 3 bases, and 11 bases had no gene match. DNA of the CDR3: TGTGCCAGCAGTTTCCGGACAGGGTCGGGTGGGAATTCACCCCTCCACTTT. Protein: CASSFRTGSGGNSPLHF.

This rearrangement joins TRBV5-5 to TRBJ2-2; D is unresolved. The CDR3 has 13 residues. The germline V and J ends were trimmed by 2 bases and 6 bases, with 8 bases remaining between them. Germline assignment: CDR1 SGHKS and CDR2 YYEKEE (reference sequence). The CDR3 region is CASSFLSSGELFF. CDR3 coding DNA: TGTGCCAGCAGCTTCCTGAGTTCCGGGGAGCTGTTTTTT.

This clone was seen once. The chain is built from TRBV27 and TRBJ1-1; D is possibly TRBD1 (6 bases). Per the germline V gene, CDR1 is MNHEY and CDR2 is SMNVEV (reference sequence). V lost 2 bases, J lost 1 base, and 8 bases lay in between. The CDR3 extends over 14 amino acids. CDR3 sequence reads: CASSLQGQNTEAFF. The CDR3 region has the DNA TGTGCCAGCAGTTTACAGGGGCAGAACACTGAAGCTTTCTTT.

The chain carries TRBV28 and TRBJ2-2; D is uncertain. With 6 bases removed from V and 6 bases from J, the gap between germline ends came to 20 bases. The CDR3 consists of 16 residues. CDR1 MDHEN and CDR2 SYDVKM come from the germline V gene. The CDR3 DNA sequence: TGTGCCAGCAGCCACCTACCTATCCTTACTCCCGGGGAGCTGTTTTTT. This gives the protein CASSHLPILTPGELFF. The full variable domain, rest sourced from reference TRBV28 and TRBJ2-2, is DVKVTQSSRYLVKRTGEKVFLECVQDMDHENMFWYRQDPGLGLRLIYFSYDVKMKEKGDIPEGYSVSREKKERFSLILESASTNQTSMYLCASSHLPILTPGELFFGEGSRLTVL.

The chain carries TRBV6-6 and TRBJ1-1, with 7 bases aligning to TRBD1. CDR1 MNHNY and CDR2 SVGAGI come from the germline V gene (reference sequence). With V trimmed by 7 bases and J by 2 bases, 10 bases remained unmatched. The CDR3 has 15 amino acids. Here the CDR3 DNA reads TGTGCCAGCACTCGGGACAGCAGTACAAACACTGAAGCTTTCTTT. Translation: CASTRDSSTNTEAFF.

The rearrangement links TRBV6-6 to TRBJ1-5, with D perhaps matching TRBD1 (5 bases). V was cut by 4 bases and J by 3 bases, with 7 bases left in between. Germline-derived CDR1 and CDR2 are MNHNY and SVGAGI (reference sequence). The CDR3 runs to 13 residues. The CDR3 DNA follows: TGTGCCAGCAGTTTAGGGGCCAATCAGCCCCAGCATTTT. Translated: CASSLGANQPQHF.

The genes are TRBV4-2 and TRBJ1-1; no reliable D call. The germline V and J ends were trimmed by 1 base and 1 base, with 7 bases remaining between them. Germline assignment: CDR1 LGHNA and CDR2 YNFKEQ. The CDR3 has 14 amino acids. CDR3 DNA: TGTGCCAGCAGCCAAGGACGGGGGAACACTGAAGCTTTCTTT. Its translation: CASSQGRGNTEAFF.

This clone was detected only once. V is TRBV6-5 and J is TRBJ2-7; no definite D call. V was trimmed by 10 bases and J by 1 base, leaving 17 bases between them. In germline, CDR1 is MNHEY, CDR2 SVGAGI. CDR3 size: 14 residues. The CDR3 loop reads CATTNVGESYEQYF. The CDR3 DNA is TGTGCCACCACTAATGTAGGTGAATCCTACGAGCAGTACTTC.

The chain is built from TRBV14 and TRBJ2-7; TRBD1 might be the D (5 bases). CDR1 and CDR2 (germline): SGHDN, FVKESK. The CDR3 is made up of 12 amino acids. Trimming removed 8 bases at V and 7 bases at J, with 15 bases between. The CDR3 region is CASGLGVGEQYF. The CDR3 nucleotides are TGTGCCAGCGGTTTAGGGGTGGGTGAGCAGTACTTC.

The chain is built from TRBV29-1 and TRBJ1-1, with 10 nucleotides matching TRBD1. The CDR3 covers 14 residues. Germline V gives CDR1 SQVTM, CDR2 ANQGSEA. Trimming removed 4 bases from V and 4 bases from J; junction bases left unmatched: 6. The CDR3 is CSVARQGATTEAFF. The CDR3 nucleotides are TGCAGCGTTGCCCGACAGGGGGCCACCACTGAAGCTTTCTTT.

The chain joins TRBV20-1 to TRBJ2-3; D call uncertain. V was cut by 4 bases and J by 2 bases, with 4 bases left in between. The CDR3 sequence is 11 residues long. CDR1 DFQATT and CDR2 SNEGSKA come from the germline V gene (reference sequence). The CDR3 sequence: CSAIHTDTQYF. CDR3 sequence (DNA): TGCAGTGCTATTCACACAGATACGCAGTATTTT.

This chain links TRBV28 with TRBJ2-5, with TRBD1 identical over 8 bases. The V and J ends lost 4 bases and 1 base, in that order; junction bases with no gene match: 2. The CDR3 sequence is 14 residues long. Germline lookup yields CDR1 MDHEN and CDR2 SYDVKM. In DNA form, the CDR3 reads TGTGCCAGCAGTTGGGACAGGTTCCAAGAGACCCAGTACTTC. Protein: CASSWDRFQETQYF.

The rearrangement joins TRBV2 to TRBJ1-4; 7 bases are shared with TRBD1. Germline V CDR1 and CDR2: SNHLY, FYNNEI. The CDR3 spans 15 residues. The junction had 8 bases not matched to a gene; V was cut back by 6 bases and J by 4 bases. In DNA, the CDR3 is TGTGCCAGCAGCCCCACCGGGACAGTTAATGAAAAACTGTTTTTT. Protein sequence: CASSPTGTVNEKLFF.

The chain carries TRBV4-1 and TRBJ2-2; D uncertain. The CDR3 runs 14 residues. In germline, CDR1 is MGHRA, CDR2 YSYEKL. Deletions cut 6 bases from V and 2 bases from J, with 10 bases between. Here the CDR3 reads CASRIVENTGELFF. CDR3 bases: TGCGCCAGCAGAATAGTAGAAAACACCGGGGAGCTGTTTTTT.

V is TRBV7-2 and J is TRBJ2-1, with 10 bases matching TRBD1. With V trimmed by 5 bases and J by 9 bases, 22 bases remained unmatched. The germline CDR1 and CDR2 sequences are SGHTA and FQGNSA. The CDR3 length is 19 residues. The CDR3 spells CASSIRDRGRGGAYIEQFF. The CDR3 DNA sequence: TGTGCCAGCAGCATCCGGGACAGGGGTCGAGGAGGGGCTTATATTGAGCAGTTCTTC.